This T cell receptor beta chain appears in the sequencing data of a study of blood T cell repertoires in COVID-19. As for the study in general: COVID-19 samples from acute and convalescent phases originated in the United States, Italy and Spain. PBMCs, B-cell-depleted T cells, or T cells were the source of the cDNA or gDNA that made up the material.

Germline V gene lookup returns CDR1 SGHKS and CDR2 YYEKEE (reference sequence). The V end lost 0 bases, the J end lost 7 bases, and 7 bases lay between the germline ends. The CDR3 loop spans 12 amino acids. In the authors' methods: Estimates of nucleated cell counts were drawn from the amplification of reference gene primers. The repertoire was sequenced with immunoSEQ multiplex PCR; TCRdb's copy has only in-frame clones and lacks some. V, J and clone size are taken as reported in that table, and D and trimming were inferred from the DNA itself. This sample has over 55,000 clones; around nine tenths occur once, and the top ten carry 8.5%.

The sequencing sample was made of peripheral blood. The receptor was derived from a human donor in a cohort sampled during active COVID-19. The genes are TRBV5-5 and TRBJ1-1; D gene unclear. CDR3 sequence reads: CASSLASREAFF. CDR3 nucleotides: TGTGCCAGCAGCTTGGCGAGTCGTGAAGCTTTCTTT.